These 18 T cell receptor beta chains were sequenced from one sample in a study of T cells expressing NK-cell markers. TCRdb re-called the 5' RACE reads, yielding one record per CDR3 amino acid sequence without DNA. The specimen's table records about 260,000 distinct CDR3 sequences. The material sequenced was blood T cells: a sorted CD56 or NKG2C T cell subset, CD4+ or CD8+ T cells, or bulk PBMC T cells (not recorded which). The receptor source for this set is a man between 18 and 35 years old in good health.

The chain couples TRBV18 to TRBJ2-1; TCRdb gives TRBD1 as the D gene, but with no DNA this cannot be confirmed. This CDR3 comprises 15 residues. Germline assignment: CDR1 KGHSH and CDR2 LQKENI. Here the CDR3 reads CASSRTGTGWNEQFF.

V usage is TRBV20-1 and J usage is TRBJ2-1; TCRdb's assignment of TRBD2 cannot be checked, as there is no DNA. The CDR3 runs to 13 residues. Germline assignment: CDR1 DFQATT and CDR2 SNEGSKA (reference sequence). The chain's CDR3 is CSEASGRANEQFF.

The chain recombines TRBV6-2 or TRBV6-3 with TRBJ2-1. CDR1 is MNHEY, CDR2 SVGEGT, per germline. There are 14 residues in the CDR3. This CDR3 reads CASSYNGLHKKQFF.

The CDR3 loop reads CASSTGQASSYNEQFF. The chain combines TRBV6-1 with TRBJ2-1; TCRdb calls TRBD1, which cannot be checked without DNA. This CDR3 is 16 amino acids long. From germline, CDR1 is MNHNS and CDR2 SASEGT.

This chain connects TRBV10-3 to TRBJ2-1; TCRdb selects TRBD2, and the lack of DNA leaves this call unchecked. CDR3 length: 16 amino acids. Germline V gives CDR1 ENHRY, CDR2 SYGVKD. The CDR3 sequence is CAISESASGRVNEQFF.

The chain joins TRBV7-2 to TRBJ2-1; without DNA, the TCRdb call of TRBD2 cannot be checked. The CDR3 extends over 14 amino acids. Germline loops: CDR1 SGHTA, CDR2 FQGNSA. The CDR3 here is CASSRAGLAAEQFF. Filled out from reference TRBV7-2 and TRBJ2-1, the complete variable domain reads GAGVSQSPSNKVTEKGKDVELRCDPISGHTALYWYRQSLGQGLEFLIYFQGNSAPDKSGLPSDRFSAERTGGSVSTLTIQRTQQEDSAVYLCASSRAGLAAEQFFGPGTRLTVL.

The chain is built from TRBV7-2 and TRBJ1-2; without DNA, the TCRdb call of TRBD1 cannot be checked. The CDR3 length is 14 residues. CDR1 and CDR2 (germline): SGHTA, FQGNSA. Here the CDR3 reads CASSLDPGAAGYTF.

This rearrangement joins TRBV20-1 to TRBJ2-5; TCRdb's assignment of TRBD1 cannot be checked, as there is no DNA. Per germline, CDR1 DFQATT and CDR2 SNEGSKA (reference sequence). The CDR3 has 17 amino acids. The CDR3 spells CSARDDRGPRVQETQYF.

V gene TRBV29-1 combines with J gene TRBJ2-5; the D gene TCRdb calls, TRBD2, cannot be checked with no DNA. Germline V gene sequence: CDR1 SQVTM, CDR2 ANQGSEA. This CDR3 contains 13 residues. CDR3 protein: CSVAGGRRETQYF.

J is TRBJ1-6 and V is TRBV6-1; checking the TCRdb D call of TRBD1 is not possible without DNA. Germline CDR1 and CDR2: MNHNS and SASEGT. CDR3 length: 17 amino acids. The CDR3 here is CASRRTFRDRGISPLHF.

The rearrangement uses TRBV3-1 and TRBJ2-2. Germline V gene sequence: CDR1 LGHDT, CDR2 YNNKEL (reference sequence). This CDR3 is 14 amino acids long. CDR3: CASSFLENTGELFF.

The chain joins TRBV5-1 to TRBJ2-3; TCRdb outputs TRBD1, but without DNA this stays unchecked. In germline, CDR1 is SGHRS, CDR2 YFSETQ. The CDR3 is made up of 16 amino acids. CDR3 residues: CASSLGQGISTDTQYF.

The CDR3 sequence: CSVDLTGLRKTQYF. V gene TRBV29-1 combines with J gene TRBJ2-5; TCRdb designates TRBD1, a call that cannot be tested without DNA. This CDR3 comprises 14 residues. The germline CDR1 and CDR2 sequences are SQVTM and ANQGSEA.

V and J are TRBV20-1 and TRBJ2-7; TCRdb proposes TRBD1, but this gene call is untestable without DNA. The germline V gene has CDR1 DFQATT and CDR2 SNEGSKA (reference sequence). The CDR3 sequence is 14 residues long. The CDR3 protein is CSATTTTAPYEQYF.

The rearrangement uses TRBV7-3 and TRBJ2-3; the D call from TCRdb, TRBD1, cannot be confirmed without DNA. This CDR3 spans 14 amino acids. In germline, CDR1 is SGHTA, CDR2 FQGTGA. The CDR3 spells CASSRTGATDTQYF.

The rearrangement joins TRBV12-3 or TRBV12-4 to TRBJ1-1; no DNA is available, so the TRBD1 call from TCRdb remains unchecked. CDR3 size: 15 residues. The CDR3 here is CASSPPGQGHTEAFF.

V and J are TRBV29-1 and TRBJ2-3; the D call from TCRdb, TRBD1, cannot be confirmed without DNA. Germline values: CDR1 SQVTM, CDR2 ANQGSEA. CDR3 size: 14 residues. The chain's CDR3 is CSVAPRTFTDTQYF.

The V and J genes are TRBV24-1 and TRBJ2-1; TCRdb returns TRBD2, unconfirmable since there is no DNA. Per germline, CDR1 KGHDR and CDR2 SFDVKD. The CDR3 covers 14 residues. CDR3 protein: CATSDPGLADEQFF.